The 22 T cell receptor beta chains below all came from one sample that was sequenced in a study of blood T cell repertoires in COVID-19. Assay: immunoSEQ multiplex PCR; the TCRdb copy retains only in-frame clones and omits some. The sample records around 180,000 clones, 80% to 90% being singletons. The sample comprised peripheral blood. The receptors stem from a man between 70 and 80 years old with active or convalescent COVID-19.

This clone is a singleton in its sample. V is TRBV6-2 or TRBV6-3 and J is TRBJ2-7; 9 nucleotides agree with TRBD1. The CDR3 covers 13 residues. Germline V gene lookup returns CDR1 MNHEY and CDR2 SVGEGT. The ends lost 5 bases at V and 4 bases at J; junction bases unmatched: 3. The CDR3 loop is CASSRGQGYEQYF. CDR3 DNA sequence: TGTGCCAGCAGTCGGGGACAGGGTTACGAGCAGTACTTC.

The chain couples TRBV28 to TRBJ1-2; tentatively, D is TRBD1 (5 bases). V was trimmed by 6 bases and J by 3 bases, leaving 14 bases between them. Germline CDR1 is MDHEN and CDR2 is SYDVKM. CDR3 length: 14 amino acids. This CDR3 is CASRLWAGDYGYTF. In DNA form, the CDR3 reads TGTGCCAGCAGACTATGGGCGGGGGACTATGGCTACACCTTC.

The V gene is TRBV19, the J gene TRBJ2-1; 9 bases line up with TRBD1. The V and J ends lost 6 bases and 9 bases, in that order; junction bases with no gene match: 3. CDR1 LNHDA and CDR2 SQIVND come from the germline V gene (reference sequence). The CDR3 contains 12 residues. The CDR3 region has the DNA TGTGCCAGTAGACAGGGGGCTATTGAGCAGTTCTTC. The encoded protein is CASRQGAIEQFF.

The chain carries TRBV6-5 and TRBJ1-1; D may be TRBD1 (5 bases). The CDR3 covers 15 residues. Germline CDR1 reads MNHEY; CDR2 reads SVGAGI. V was cut by 6 bases and J by 7 bases, with 21 bases left in between. The DNA for the CDR3 is TGTGCCAGCAGCAACCCTCCTGGGGCGTTCGGTGAAGCTTTCTTT. Translated, it gives CASSNPPGAFGEAFF.

The V gene is TRBV10-1, the J gene TRBJ1-4; 9 bases match TRBD1. Germline trimming cut 3 bases from V and 8 bases from J; bases unmatched to any gene: 4. CDR1 WNHNN and CDR2 SYGVQD come from the germline V gene (reference sequence). The CDR3 covers 14 residues. This chain's CDR3 is CASSDGTGTEKLFF. The CDR3 DNA reads TGCGCCAGCAGTGATGGGACAGGGACGGAAAAACTGTTTTTT.

The gene calls are TRBV10-3 and TRBJ2-7; 11 bases align to TRBD1. Unmatched junction bases numbered 6, after V lost 3 bases and J lost 5 bases. Germline V gene data show CDR1 as ENHRY and CDR2 as SYGVKD. The CDR3 covers 15 residues. The CDR3 DNA reads TGTGCCATCAGTGAATCGGACAGGGGGCCCAACGAGCAGTACTTC. Its protein product is CAISESDRGPNEQYF.

This chain joins TRBV30 and TRBJ1-5; a weak D match, TRBD1 (5 bases). The CDR3 is made up of 17 amino acids. Per the germline V gene, CDR1 is GTSNPN and CDR2 is SVGIG (reference sequence). With 5 bases removed from V and 0 bases from J, the gap between germline ends came to 20 bases. The CDR3 is CAWGETAQDLSNQPQHF. Here the CDR3 DNA reads TGTGCCTGGGGCGAGACAGCCCAGGACCTTAGCAATCAGCCCCAGCATTTT.

The genes are TRBV30 and TRBJ2-2; 7 nucleotides agree with TRBD2. The CDR3 is 15 residues long. The trim removed 0 bases at V and 5 bases at J, leaving 6 bases unmatched. From germline, CDR1 is GTSNPN and CDR2 SVGIG (reference sequence). CDR3 residues: CAWSVQRGLTGELFF. The CDR3 DNA follows: TGTGCCTGGAGTGTACAGCGGGGTTTAACCGGGGAGCTGTTTTTT.

This clone was picked up one time. The V gene is TRBV5-6, the J gene TRBJ2-7; 12 bases match TRBD2. Germline V gives CDR1 SGHDT, CDR2 YYEEEE. V shed 1 base and J 4 bases; nucleotides not matched to a gene: 12. The CDR3 loop spans 18 amino acids. The CDR3 nucleotides are TGTGCCAGCAGCTTGAGTTTCGGGACCGGGACTAGCGGGTACGAGCAGTACTTC. Its translation: CASSLSFGTGTSGYEQYF.

This chain connects TRBV18 to TRBJ1-5; TRBD1 matches 8 bases. This CDR3 spans 15 amino acids. Germline V CDR1 and CDR2: KGHSH, LQKENI. The trim removed 6 bases at V and 3 bases at J, leaving 7 bases unmatched. The DNA for the CDR3 is TGTGCCAGCTCCCTCCGGGGACAGGCCAATCAGCCCCAGCATTTT. As protein: CASSLRGQANQPQHF.

The chain employs TRBV5-1 and TRBJ2-4; 7 bases line up with TRBD1. The CDR3 totals 14 residues. Trimming cost V 1 base and J 6 bases; bases outside gene matches: 4. Germline V CDR1 and CDR2: SGHRS, YFSETQ. For the CDR3, the DNA is TGCGCCAGCAGCTTGCTAGGGGGCTTAAACATTCAGTACTTC. Translated, it gives CASSLLGGLNIQYF.

The rearrangement links TRBV28 to TRBJ1-1; TRBD1 matches at 7 bases. This CDR3 has 15 amino acids. Per germline, CDR1 MDHEN and CDR2 SYDVKM. Trimming cost V 2 bases and J 5 bases; bases outside gene matches: 8. Here the CDR3 reads CASSLNQGVGTEAFF. CDR3 DNA sequence: TGTGCCAGCAGTTTAAACCAGGGGGTCGGGACTGAAGCTTTCTTT.

This rearrangement joins TRBV12-5 to TRBJ2-1; D may be TRBD2 (5 bases). The CDR3 length is 13 residues. Germline V gives CDR1 LGHNT, CDR2 FRNRAP. Trimming took off 2 bases at V and 9 bases at J, with 11 bases between the two ends. The CDR3 reads CASGLFSAGEQFF. The CDR3, as DNA: TGTGCTAGTGGTTTGTTTAGCGCGGGTGAGCAGTTCTTC.

The chain is built from TRBV6-6 and TRBJ1-4; D is unclear. The CDR3 has 14 residues. Trimming stripped 10 bases from V and 7 bases from J, with 19 bases between. CDR1 and CDR2 (germline): MNHNY, SVGAGI (reference sequence). The CDR3 sequence is CATLRAGDGEKLFF. The CDR3 DNA is TGTGCCACGCTACGGGCCGGGGATGGTGAAAAACTGTTTTTT.

The count of this clone is one. This chain joins TRBV9 and TRBJ2-7, with unresolved D. The CDR3 extends over 15 amino acids. With 0 bases removed from V and 3 bases from J, the gap between germline ends came to 13 bases. CDR1 SGDLS and CDR2 YYNGEE come from the germline V gene. The CDR3 spells CASSVAEQPFYEQYF. The CDR3 nucleotides are TGTGCCAGCAGCGTAGCTGAACAGCCTTTCTACGAGCAGTACTTC.

This rearrangement joins TRBV7-9 to TRBJ1-3, with 9 bases identical to TRBD1. There are 15 residues in the CDR3. Trimming took 5 bases from V and 8 from J; bases not matched to a gene: 10. Germline V lookup: CDR1 SEHNR, CDR2 FQNEAQ (reference sequence). The CDR3 region has the DNA TGTGCCAGCAGCGAAACAGGGGGCTTGACGTACACCATATATTTT. This translates into CASSETGGLTYTIYF.

The rearrangement joins TRBV27 to TRBJ2-6, with D possibly matching TRBD1 (6 bases). The CDR3 consists of 17 residues. Germline CDR1 is MNHEY and CDR2 is SMNVEV (reference sequence). With 5 bases removed from V and 0 bases from J, the gap between germline ends came to 14 bases. The CDR3 loop reads CASSPTGGGSGANVLTF. For the CDR3, the DNA is TGTGCCAGCAGTCCGACAGGAGGCGGCTCTGGGGCCAACGTCCTGACTTTC. Full variable domain (rest looked up from reference TRBV27 and TRBJ2-6): EAQVTQNPRYLITVTGKKLTVTCSQNMNHEYMSWYRQDPGLGLRQIYYSMNVEVTDKGDVPEGYKVSRKEKRNFPLILESPSPNQTSLYFCASSPTGGGSGANVLTFGAGSRLTVL.

The chain recombines TRBV19 with TRBJ2-1, with TRBD2 matching over 7 bases. Trimming at V came to 3 bases and at J to 0 bases, leaving 11 bases not matched to a gene. This CDR3 has 18 residues. Germline CDR1 reads LNHDA; CDR2 reads SQIVND (reference sequence). CDR3 region: CASSILPRGSGSYNEQFF. DNA for the CDR3: TGTGCCAGTAGTATTCTTCCCCGCGGGAGCGGCTCCTACAATGAGCAGTTCTTC. Using reference TRBV19 and TRBJ2-1 for the parts outside the CDR3, the full variable domain is DGGITQSPKYLFRKEGQNVTLSCEQNLNHDAMYWYRQDPGQGLRLIYYSQIVNDFQKGDIAEGYSVSREKKESFPLTVTSAQKNPTAFYLCASSILPRGSGSYNEQFFGPGTRLTVL.

The chain employs TRBV7-2 and TRBJ1-1; 7 bases line up with TRBD1. Per germline, CDR1 SGHTA and CDR2 FQGNSA. This CDR3 is 15 amino acids long. V lost 3 bases and J lost 4; bases outside the gene matches: 8. Here the CDR3 DNA reads TGTGCCAGCAGCTTTACGACAGGGATCGGCACTGAAGCTTTCTTT. It yields the protein CASSFTTGIGTEAFF.

This rearrangement joins TRBV5-1 to TRBJ1-2; TRBD1 agrees at 7 bases. The CDR3 runs to 12 residues. Trimming removed 0 bases from V and 8 bases from J; junction bases left unmatched: 1. From germline, CDR1 is SGHRS and CDR2 YFSETQ. The CDR3 DNA reads as TGCGCCAGCAGCTTGGCAGGGGGAGGCTACACCTTC. Protein: CASSLAGGGYTF.

The chain joins TRBV5-1 to TRBJ2-2; D uncertain. V lost 7 bases and J lost 0, with 13 bases in between. The CDR3 runs to 15 residues. CDR1 and CDR2 (germline): SGHRS, YFSETQ. DNA for the CDR3: TGCGCCAGCGGAATGAGCGTAGCGAACACCGGGGAGCTGTTTTTT. This gives the protein CASGMSVANTGELFF.

V is TRBV3-1 (or the pseudogene TRBV3-2) and J is TRBJ1-1, with D possibly matching TRBD1 (6 bases). V lost 4 bases, J lost 4 bases, and 7 bases lay in between. The V gene's germline CDR1 is LGHDT and CDR2 YNNKEL (reference sequence). The CDR3 has 12 amino acids. The CDR3 DNA is TGTGCCAGCAGCCCAGGGGTCACTGAAGCTTTCTTT. Amino acids: CASSPGVTEAFF.